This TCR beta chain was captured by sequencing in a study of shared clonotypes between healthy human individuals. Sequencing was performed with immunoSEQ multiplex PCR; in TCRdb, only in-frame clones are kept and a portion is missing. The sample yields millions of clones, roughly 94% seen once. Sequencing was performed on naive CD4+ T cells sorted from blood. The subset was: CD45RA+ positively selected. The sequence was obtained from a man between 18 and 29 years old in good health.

The CDR3 DNA reads TGCGCCAGCAGCCAAGGGGAGGGAGTAATCTACAATGAGCAGTTCTTC. Translation: CASSQGEGVIYNEQFF. The chain combines TRBV4-3 with TRBJ2-1; TRBD2 agrees at 7 bases. Trimming at V came to 1 base and at J to 3 bases, leaving 6 bases not matched to a gene. Germline CDR1 and CDR2: LGHNA and YSLEER. This CDR3 spans 16 amino acids.